Shown below are 17 T cell receptor beta chains from a single sample sequenced in a study of shared clonotypes between healthy human individuals. Libraries were prepared by immunoSEQ multiplex PCR; TCRdb keeps only in-frame clonotypes and omits some of them. Among more than 90,000 clones listed, under 70% were seen once. Sample: memory CD8+ T cells sorted from blood. Subset specified: CD45RO+ cells pooled with CCR7-negative TemRA cells. The source is a man aged 30 to 45 in good health.

There are many counts of this clone. V is TRBV6-5 and J is TRBJ1-1; D is ambiguous. The CDR3 has 12 residues. V was trimmed by 4 bases and J by 1 base, leaving 4 bases between them. The germline gives CDR1 MNHEY, CDR2 SVGAGI. In nucleotides, the CDR3 is TGTGCCAGCAGTTGGGGGAACACTGAAGCTTTCTTT. It yields the protein CASSWGNTEAFF.

This clone was seen more than once but under ten times. The rearrangement links TRBV6-6 to TRBJ2-7; D perhaps matches TRBD2 (5 bases). V was cut by 5 bases and J by 3 bases, with 20 bases left in between. This CDR3 has 16 amino acids. The germline gives CDR1 MNHNY, CDR2 SVGAGI (reference sequence). The CDR3 protein is CASSPSPAAGGYEQYF. CDR3 DNA sequence: TGTGCCAGCAGTCCTAGCCCTGCTGCGGGCGGCTACGAGCAGTACTTC.

The V gene is TRBV25-1, the J gene TRBJ2-3; D gene uncertain. Germline V CDR1 and CDR2: MGHDK, SYGVNS. The CDR3 is made up of 12 amino acids. V lost 5 bases, J lost 5 bases, and 8 bases lay in between. In DNA form, the CDR3 reads TGTGCCAGCAGTTGCTGCGGAGATACGCAGTATTTT. Translation: CASSCCGDTQYF.

CDR3 sequence reads: CASSQEAGQGNQPQHF. CDR3 in DNA: TGTGCCAGCAGCCAAGAGGCGGGACAGGGGAATCAGCCCCAGCATTTT. V usage is TRBV4-2 and J usage is TRBJ1-5; 10 bases match TRBD1. The CDR3 runs to 16 residues. Trimming removed 0 bases from V and 4 bases from J; junction bases left unmatched: 3. Germline CDR1 is LGHNA and CDR2 is YNFKEQ.

The chain recombines TRBV2 with TRBJ2-2; D ambiguous. The germline V gene encodes CDR1 SNHLY and CDR2 FYNNEI. Deletions cut 7 bases from V and 2 bases from J, with 8 bases between. The CDR3 runs to 13 residues. The CDR3 spells CASKGENTGELFF. Here the CDR3 DNA reads TGTGCCAGCAAGGGCGAAAACACCGGGGAGCTGTTTTTT.

The gene calls are TRBV5-8 and TRBJ1-5, with D unclear. Germline CDR1 and CDR2: SGHTS and YDEGEE. The CDR3 is made up of 15 amino acids. Trimming removed 4 bases at V and 6 bases at J, with 17 bases between. The CDR3 is CASSQLGHPSQPQHF. As DNA, the CDR3 is TGTGCCAGCAGCCAACTTGGTCACCCGAGTCAGCCCCAGCATTTT.

This clone has a count of ten or more. The chain recombines TRBV12-1 with TRBJ2-2; TRBD2, the D gene given by the table, was not confirmed from the DNA. TRBV12-1 is tagged as a pseudogene. The CDR3 length is 16 residues. DNA of the CDR3: TGTGCCAGCAGCTCGGTAGCGGGAGAGATCACCGGGGAGCTGTTTTTT. Protein sequence: CASSSVAGEITGELFF.

CDR3 in DNA: TGTGCCAGCAGGAGCTTCGATCGGAGCGGAAAGCCGTTCCCCTCCTACGAGCAGTACTTC. Translated, it gives CASRSFDRSGKPFPSYEQYF. The chain employs TRBV28 and TRBJ2-7, with D possibly being TRBD2 (5 bases). CDR1 is MDHEN and CDR2 is SYDVKM in the germline V gene. This CDR3 has 20 residues. Trimming left V 6 bases short and J 0 bases short, with 30 bases between.

This clone was observed at least ten times. The chain links TRBV6-1 to TRBJ2-7; D perhaps matches TRBD2 (5 bases). Germline CDR1 reads MNHNS; CDR2 reads SASEGT. CDR3 length equals 15 residues. Deletions cut 2 bases from V and 2 bases from J, with 13 bases between. The DNA for the CDR3 is TGTGCCAGCAGTGAAAGCCCGGACTCCCCCTACGAGCAGTACTTC. Translation gives CASSESPDSPYEQYF.

Ten or more counts support this clone. This chain connects TRBV6-5 to TRBJ2-2; D is ambiguous. The germline gives CDR1 MNHEY, CDR2 SVGAGI. The V end was cut by 4 bases, the J end by 2 bases, with 2 bases between. The CDR3 has 12 amino acids. CDR3 bases: TGTGCCAGCAGTTTCAACACCGGGGAGCTGTTTTTT. As protein: CASSFNTGELFF.

The chain joins TRBV29-1 to TRBJ2-1; TRBD1 agrees at 9 bases. This CDR3 has 14 amino acids. The germline V gene has CDR1 SQVTM and CDR2 ANQGSEA. V lost 4 bases to trimming and J lost 10 bases; unmatched junction nucleotides: 11. CDR3 DNA: TGCAGCGTTGTGAGCTCGGACAGGGGTTACGAGCAGTTCTTC. Its protein is CSVVSSDRGYEQFF.

This clone was seen once. The V and J genes are TRBV5-5 and TRBJ2-7; 9 positions match TRBD1. Trimming cost V 3 bases and J 2 bases; bases outside gene matches: 6. The CDR3 is 15 amino acids. The germline gives CDR1 SGHKS, CDR2 YYEKEE (reference sequence). The CDR3 here is CASSSPGQGTYEQYF. Written as DNA, the CDR3 is TGTGCCAGCAGCTCACCGGGACAGGGCACCTACGAGCAGTACTTC.

The V gene is TRBV28, the J gene TRBJ2-7; no reliable D call. Per the germline V gene, CDR1 is MDHEN and CDR2 is SYDVKM. The CDR3 totals 15 residues. Trimming took 3 bases from V and 0 from J, leaving 12 bases between them. The CDR3 nucleotides read TGTGCCAGCAGTTTCCCCCAACAGAGCTCCTACGAGCAGTACTTC. This gives the protein CASSFPQQSSYEQYF.

A few counts support this clone. The J gene is TRBJ2-1, the V gene TRBV4-3; 10 nucleotides agree with TRBD2. Losses at the gene ends were 4 bases for V and 3 bases for J; bases not matched to a gene: 12. Germline V gene sequence: CDR1 LGHNA, CDR2 YSLEER. This CDR3 comprises 18 residues. In DNA form, the CDR3 reads TGCGCCAGCAGCCGCACGCCTCTAGCGGGAGAGGGCTACAATGAGCAGTTCTTC. This gives the protein CASSRTPLAGEGYNEQFF.

The chain is built from TRBV11-3 and TRBJ2-7, with 9 bases aligning to TRBD1. V shed 5 bases, J shed 3 bases, and the junction held 8 bases outside the gene matches. Germline V gives CDR1 SGHNT, CDR2 YENEEA. The length of the CDR3 is 15 residues. The CDR3 here is CASSTWTGEVYEQYF. The CDR3, as DNA: TGTGCCAGCAGCACCTGGACAGGGGAGGTCTACGAGCAGTACTTC.

The sample holds one count of this clone. This chain connects TRBV5-1 to TRBJ2-5; 7 bases line up with TRBD1. Unmatched junction bases numbered 9, after V lost 5 bases and J lost 2 bases. The CDR3 length is 15 residues. Per the germline V gene, CDR1 is SGHRS and CDR2 is YFSETQ. CDR3 region: CASREGGQMQETQYF. CDR3 in DNA: TGCGCCAGCAGGGAAGGGGGACAGATGCAAGAGACCCAGTACTTC.

CDR3 in amino acids: CASNIFGTSTDTQYF. Here the CDR3 DNA reads TGTGCCAGCAACATCTTCGGGACTAGCACAGATACGCAGTATTTT. The rearrangement links TRBV27 to TRBJ2-3; possibly TRBD2 for D (6 bases). Germline V gene data show CDR1 as MNHEY and CDR2 as SMNVEV (reference sequence). Trimming cost V 7 bases and J 0 bases, with 14 bases left between them. CDR3 length equals 15 residues.